This T cell receptor (beta chain) stems from a study of T cells after yellow fever vaccination. CDR3 length: 14 residues. J was trimmed by 2 bases and V by 3 bases; bases with no gene match: 2. Germline-derived CDR1 and CDR2 are SGHVS and FNYEAQ. Each CDR3 protein gets one entry after TCRdb re-called the 5' RACE reads with MiXCR. The sample carries fewer than 450,000 distinct CDR3 sequences, more than 9% recorded once. Sequenced material: PBMCs, taken on the day of the first yellow fever vaccination. The sequence derives from a young man who received the YFV17D yellow fever vaccine. The chain is built from TRBV7-6 and TRBJ2-7, with 9 bases matching TRBD2. Here the CDR3 DNA reads TGTGCCAGCAGCTTTCGCGGGGGGGCCTACGAGCAGTACTTC. It encodes CASSFRGGAYEQYF.